The rows below give T cell receptor beta chains drawn from one sample of a study of early T cells in non-severe SARS-CoV-2 infection. TCRdb reanalysed the 5' RACE reads using MiXCR and keeps one entry per CDR3 protein. There are fewer than 100,000 distinct CDR3 sequences in the sample; around 9.9% occur only once, and 4.8% lies in the top ten. Source material: whole blood. These receptors all stem from an adult who was a healthcare worker with PCR-confirmed SARS-CoV-2 infection or an uninfected control (not recorded which). CDR3s include the opening cysteine and the closing phenylalanine or tryptophan. The D gene is left open where the match is weak. Clone size is not always given. Where it is, it says once, few, many or a class for expanded clones.

V gene	D gene	CDR3 length	J gene	clone size	CDR3 DNA	CDR3 protein
TRBV7-9	.	13	TRBJ2-7	many	TGTGCCAGCAGCTTCGGGGACGGCTACGAGCAGTACTTC	CASSFGDGYEQYF
TRBV6-2/TRBV6-3	.	12	TRBJ2-1	many	TGTGCCAGCAGTTCATCCGTAGGAAATCAGTTCTTC	CASSSSVGNQFF
TRBV20-1	.	14	TRBJ2-1	.	TGCAGTGCTAGAGTCCAGTCTGCCTACAATGAGCAGTTCTTC	CSARVQSAYNEQFF
TRBV5-1	TRBD2	16	TRBJ2-1	.	TGCGCCAGCAGGAACCACGGGACTAGCAGTTACAATGAGCAGTTCTTC	CASRNHGTSSYNEQFF
TRBV12-3/TRBV12-4	.	16	TRBJ1-5	many	TGTGCCAGCAGCCCCGGGACTGTCTGGAGCAATCAGCCCCAGCATTTT	CASSPGTVWSNQPQHF
TRBV18	TRBD2	18	TRBJ2-3	.	TGTGCCAGCTCACCAGGGACTAGCGGGAGATCCGGCACAGATACGCAGTATTTT	CASSPGTSGRSGTDTQYF
TRBV27	TRBD1	15	TRBJ2-7	many	TGTGCCAGCAGAACTTTTCTCCGGACAGGGGTCGAGCAGTACTTC	CASRTFLRTGVEQYF
TRBV27	.	15	TRBJ1-5	many	TGTGCCAGCAGTCCAATAACCGGGACACATCAGCCCCAGCATTTT	CASSPITGTHQPQHF
TRBV12-3/TRBV12-4	.	13	TRBJ2-7	many	TGTGCCAGCAGGGGAGCCGCGAGGTCCGAGCAGTACTTC	CASRGAARSEQYF
TRBV20-1	TRBD1	15	TRBJ2-3	.	TGCAGTGCACCCGGGACAGGGTTCGGCACAGATACGCAGTATTTT	CSAPGTGFGTDTQYF
TRBV29-1	TRBD1	13	TRBJ2-7	few	TGCAGCGGTCGGGACAGGGCCTCCTACGAGCAGTACTTC	CSGRDRASYEQYF
TRBV6-6	TRBD1	15	TRBJ1-1	few	TGTGCCAGCACCACCGTAGGGACAGGGACGACTGAAGCTTTCTTT	CASTTVGTGTTEAFF
TRBV2	TRBD2	17	TRBJ2-4	many	TGTGCCAGCAGTGAAGCGGTGACTAGCGGAGCCAAAAACATTCAGTACTTC	CASSEAVTSGAKNIQYF
TRBV30	.	13	TRBJ2-7	few	TGTGCCTGGACGGGGGACCCCCCCTACGAGCAGTACTTC	CAWTGDPPYEQYF
TRBV5-1	.	13	TRBJ1-4	.	TGCGCCAGCAGCTTGAAGGGAAAAGAAAAACTGTTTTTT	CASSLKGKEKLFF
TRBV5-6	.	17	TRBJ1-4	.	TGTGCCAGCAGTTCTACTTCAAACAGGGCTTTTAATGAAAAACTGTTTTTT	CASSSTSNRAFNEKLFF
TRBV5-8	TRBD1	15	TRBJ1-3	few	TGTGCCAGCAGCCGACAGGGGACCGCTGGAAACACCATATATTTT	CASSRQGTAGNTIYF
TRBV4-2	.	17	TRBJ2-1	.	TGTGCCAGCAGCCAAGAGGGAAGCCTAGCCCCCTCGGATGAGCAGTTCTTC	CASSQEGSLAPSDEQFF
TRBV5-5	.	17	TRBJ1-5	many	TGTGCCAGCAGCTTGGAGGCGGGCGATGTCAGCAATCAGCCCCAGCATTTT	CASSLEAGDVSNQPQHF
TRBV5-1	TRBD1	15	TRBJ2-3	few	TGCGCCAGCAGCTTAACAGGGGCGGACACAGATACGCAGTATTTT	CASSLTGADTDTQYF
TRBV20-1	TRBD2	14	TRBJ2-2	few	TGCAGTGCTCCTAGCGGGAGGGCCGGCGGGGAGCTGTTTTTT	CSAPSGRAGGELFF
TRBV7-9	.	15	TRBJ2-3	few	TGTGCCAGCAGCTTAAATCTCCAAGGCACAGATACGCAGTATTTT	CASSLNLQGTDTQYF
TRBV7-9	TRBD1	14	TRBJ2-5	.	TGTGCCAGCAGCCCACGGACAGGGTTAGAGACCCAGTACTTC	CASSPRTGLETQYF
TRBV20-1	.	11	TRBJ1-2	few	TGCAGCCCAGCGGGCTCCTATGGCTACACCTTC	CSPAGSYGYTF
TRBV4-1	.	15	TRBJ2-2	.	TGCGCCAGCAGGGAGGGGTACGCGAACACCGGGGAGCTGTTTTTT	CASREGYANTGELFF
TRBV27	.	14	TRBJ2-6	many	TGTGCCAGCACCCACCCCGGTAGGGCCAACGTCCTGACTTTC	CASTHPGRANVLTF
TRBV7-9	TRBD2	14	TRBJ2-1	many	TGTGCCAGCACGGCTAGCGGCCTTCTCAATGAGCAGTTCTTC	CASTASGLLNEQFF
TRBV20-1	.	10	TRBJ2-3	.	TGCAGTGCTAGGACAGATACGCAGTATTTT	CSARTDTQYF
TRBV12-3/TRBV12-4	.	13	TRBJ2-7	many	TGTGCCAGCAGTCAGACGGTACCCTACGAGCAGTACTTC	CASSQTVPYEQYF
TRBV2	.	12	TRBJ2-1	.	TGTGCCAGCAGTGAAGGTAGTCTTGAACAGTTCTTC	CASSEGSLEQFF
TRBV28	.	14	TRBJ2-6	.	TGTGCCAGCAGTAGGGAAGCTGGGGCCAACGTCCTGACTTTC	CASSREAGANVLTF
TRBV20-1	.	14	TRBJ1-1	.	TGCAGTGCCCGAGCTGGAGGGACGAACACTGAAGCTTTCTTT	CSARAGGTNTEAFF
TRBV7-9	.	15	TRBJ2-2	many	TGTGCCAGCAGCGCCCATAGAGGGGGGCCCGGGGAGCTGTTTTTT	CASSAHRGGPGELFF
TRBV7-9	.	13	TRBJ2-1	many	TGTGCCAGCTTGACACTAAGGGGGGATGAGCAGTTCTTC	CASLTLRGDEQFF
TRBV7-9	.	15	TRBJ2-1	many	TGTGCCAGCAGCTTACGACAAGGGTCCTACAATGAGCAGTTCTTC	CASSLRQGSYNEQFF
TRBV28	.	13	TRBJ2-3	few	TGTGCCAGCAGTACCCTAGGACTTAATACGCAGTATTTT	CASSTLGLNTQYF
TRBV18	.	15	TRBJ2-3	many	TGTGCCAGCTCATTTCCGGGACAACCCACAGATACGCAGTATTTT	CASSFPGQPTDTQYF
TRBV28	.	16	TRBJ1-6	many	TGTGCCAGCAGTCCCCCGGGGGCCACGACTAATTCACCCCTCCACTTT	CASSPPGATTNSPLHF
TRBV24-1	.	14	TRBJ2-1	.	TGTGCCACCAGTGATTTGTCCAAGCAGGTTGAGCAGTTCTTC	CATSDLSKQVEQFF
TRBV30	.	16	TRBJ1-1	many	TGTGCCTGGAGCGCAAAGGCCGCCGCGGGACCCCCTGAAGCTTTCTTT	CAWSAKAAAGPPEAFF
TRBV20-1	.	13	TRBJ1-5	many	TGCAGTGCTAGAGATCTGGAGAATCAGCCCCAGCATTTT	CSARDLENQPQHF
TRBV11-2	TRBD1	14	TRBJ1-4	few	TGTGCCAGCAGCCCGACAGGGGGCGATGAAAAACTGTTTTTT	CASSPTGGDEKLFF
TRBV5-1	TRBD1	13	TRBJ1-4	.	TGCGCCAGCAGCGAACAGGGGTCTGAAAAACTGTTTTTT	CASSEQGSEKLFF
TRBV12-3/TRBV12-4	TRBD2	15	TRBJ2-1	few	TGTGCCAGCAGTTTACGTCTAGCGGGGGGAAATGAGCAGTTCTTC	CASSLRLAGGNEQFF
TRBV20-1	TRBD2	17	TRBJ2-1	.	TGCAGTGCTGGAAGCCACGGGACTAGCGGGTTCCCTAATGAGCAGTTCTTC	CSAGSHGTSGFPNEQFF
TRBV10-3	TRBD1	13	TRBJ2-5	many	TGTGCCATCAGGGGGACAGAACAAGAGACCCAGTACTTC	CAIRGTEQETQYF
TRBV4-2	TRBD1	18	TRBJ2-1	many	TGTGCCAGCAGCCAAGGGCCCCACGGACAGGGTTTGACGGGGGTGCAGTTCTTC	CASSQGPHGQGLTGVQFF
TRBV11-2	TRBD1	15	TRBJ2-3	few	TGTGCCAGCAGCAAAAGCGGACAGGGCACAGATACGCAGTATTTT	CASSKSGQGTDTQYF